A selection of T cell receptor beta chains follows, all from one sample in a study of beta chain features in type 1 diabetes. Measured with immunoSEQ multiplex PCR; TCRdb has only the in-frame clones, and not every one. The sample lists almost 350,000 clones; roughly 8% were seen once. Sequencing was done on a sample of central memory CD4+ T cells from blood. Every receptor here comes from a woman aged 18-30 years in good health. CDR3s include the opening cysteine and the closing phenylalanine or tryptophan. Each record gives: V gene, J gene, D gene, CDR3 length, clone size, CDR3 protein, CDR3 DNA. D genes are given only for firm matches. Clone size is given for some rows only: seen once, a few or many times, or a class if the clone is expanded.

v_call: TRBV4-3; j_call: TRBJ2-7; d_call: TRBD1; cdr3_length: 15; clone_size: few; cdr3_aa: CASSQERTGPYEQYF; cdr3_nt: TGCGCCAGCAGCCAAGAGAGGACAGGGCCCTACGAGCAGTACTTC
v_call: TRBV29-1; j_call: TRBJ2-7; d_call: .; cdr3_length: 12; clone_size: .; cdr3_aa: CSVLGSSYEQYF; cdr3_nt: TGCAGCGTTCTTGGGAGCTCCTACGAGCAGTACTTC
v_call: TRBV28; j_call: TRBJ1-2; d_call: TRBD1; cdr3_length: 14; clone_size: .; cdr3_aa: CASSPHDRGYGYTF; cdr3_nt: TGTGCCAGCAGCCCACACGACAGGGGGTATGGCTACACCTTC
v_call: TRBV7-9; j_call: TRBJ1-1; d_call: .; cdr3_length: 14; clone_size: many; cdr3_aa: CASSLAVGHPEAFF; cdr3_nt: TGTGCCAGCAGCCTAGCAGTGGGACACCCTGAAGCTTTCTTT
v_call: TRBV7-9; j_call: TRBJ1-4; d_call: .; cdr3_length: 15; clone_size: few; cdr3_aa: CASSLGVSDLGKLFF; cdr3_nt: TGTGCCAGCAGCTTAGGGGTATCGGACCTCGGAAAACTGTTTTTT
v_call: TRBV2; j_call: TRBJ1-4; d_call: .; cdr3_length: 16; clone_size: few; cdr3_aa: CASSEAVGASNEKLFF; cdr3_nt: TGTGCCAGCAGTGAAGCTGTGGGGGCTTCTAATGAAAAACTGTTTTTT
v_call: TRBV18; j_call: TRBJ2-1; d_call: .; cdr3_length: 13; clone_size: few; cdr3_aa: CASSPPGALTQFF; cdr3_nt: TGTGCCAGCTCACCACCGGGGGCCCTAACTCAGTTCTTC
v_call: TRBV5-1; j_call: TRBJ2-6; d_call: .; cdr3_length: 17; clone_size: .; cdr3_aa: CASSLVPVNSGANVLTF; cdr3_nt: TGCGCCAGCAGCTTGGTTCCAGTCAACTCTGGGGCCAACGTCCTGACTTTC
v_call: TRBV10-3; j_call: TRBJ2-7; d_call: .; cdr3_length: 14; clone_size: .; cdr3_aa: CAISVQGGSYEQYF; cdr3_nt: TGTGCCATCAGTGTCCAGGGGGGCTCCTACGAGCAGTACTTC
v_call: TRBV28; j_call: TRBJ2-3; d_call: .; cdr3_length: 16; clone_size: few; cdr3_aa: CASIPPGGWSTDTQYF; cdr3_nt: TGTGCCAGCATCCCTCCGGGGGGCTGGAGCACAGATACGCAGTATTTT
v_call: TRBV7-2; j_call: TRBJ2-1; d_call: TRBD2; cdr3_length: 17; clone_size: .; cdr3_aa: CASSLRLAAYSYNEQFF; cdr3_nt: TGTGCCAGCAGCTTAAGACTAGCGGCCTACTCCTACAATGAGCAGTTCTTC
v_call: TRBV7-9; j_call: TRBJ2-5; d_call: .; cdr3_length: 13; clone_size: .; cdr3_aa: CASSLLESGTQYF; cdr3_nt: TGTGCCAGCAGCTTATTGGAATCGGGGACCCAGTACTTC